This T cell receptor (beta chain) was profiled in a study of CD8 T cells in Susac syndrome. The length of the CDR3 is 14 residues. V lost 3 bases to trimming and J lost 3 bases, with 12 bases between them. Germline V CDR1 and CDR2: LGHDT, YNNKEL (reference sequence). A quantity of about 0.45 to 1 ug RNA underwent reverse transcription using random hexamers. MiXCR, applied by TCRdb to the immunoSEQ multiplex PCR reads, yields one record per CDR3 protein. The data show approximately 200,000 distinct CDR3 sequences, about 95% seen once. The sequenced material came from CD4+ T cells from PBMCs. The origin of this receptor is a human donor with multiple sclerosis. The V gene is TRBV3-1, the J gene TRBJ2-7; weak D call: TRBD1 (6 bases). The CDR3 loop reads CASSHTGHIYEQYF. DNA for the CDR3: TGTGCCAGCAGCCACACAGGGCATATCTACGAGCAGTACTTC.